The 5 T cell receptor beta chains in this list originate from one sample, sequenced in a study of regulatory T cells in long-lasting Graves disease. Noted time point: newly diagnosed GD, antithyroid drugs for less than 3 months. Generation of the TCR library employed RNA extracted from PBMCs. Building the TCR beta libraries relied on iRepertoire HTBI primers, and CDR3 regions underwent Arm-PCR. TCRdb reprocessed the multiplex PCR reads via MiXCR and lists one record per CDR3 protein. The sample yields roughly 430,000 distinct CDR3 sequences, 15% to 20% seen once. The same sample was also used in a study of T cells in Graves' hyperthyroidism and ophthalmopathy.

Sequencing was performed on peripheral blood mononuclear cells (PBMCs), taken at new diagnosis, from a patient treated with antithyroid drugs. Every receptor here comes from a woman between 25 and 40 years old with Graves disease.

This clonotype was recorded many times. The J gene is TRBJ1-1, the V gene TRBV11-1, with a weak D call TRBD1 (6 bases). Trimming removed 6 bases at V and 0 bases at J, with 11 bases between. This CDR3 has 14 amino acids. Germline V lookup: CDR1 SGHAT, CDR2 FQDESV (reference sequence). CDR3 loop: CASRSDSMNTEAFF. DNA of the CDR3: TGTGCCAGCAGATCGGACAGCATGAACACTGAAGCTTTCTTT. Drawing the rest from reference TRBV11-1 and TRBJ1-1, the complete variable domain is EAEVAQSPRYKITEKSQAVAFWCDPISGHATLYWYRQILGQGPELLVQFQDESVVDDSQLPKDRFSAERLKGVDSTLKIQPAELGDSAMYLCASRSDSMNTEAFFGQGTRLTVV.

CDR3 sequence reads: CASSVRPSRTTYEQYF. The CDR3 DNA reads TGTGCCAGCAGCGTCCGGCCTAGCCGAACCACCTACGAGCAGTACTTC. The rearrangement uses TRBV3-1 and TRBJ2-7; maybe TRBD2 (5 bases). The CDR3 contains 16 residues. V lost 5 bases and J 2 bases, leaving 19 bases between the germline ends. The germline gives CDR1 LGHDT, CDR2 YNNKEL (reference sequence).

To note about this clonotype: It may be a read error: a sequence one base away is much more abundant. V gene TRBV7-7 combines with J gene TRBJ2-7, with D hard to call. The CDR3 covers 13 residues. Per the germline V gene, CDR1 is SSHAT and CDR2 is FNYEAQ (reference sequence). This chain's CDR3 is CASSSPLICEQYF. The DNA for the CDR3 is TGTGCTAGCAGCTCACCCTTGATCTGCGAGCAGTACTTC.

This clonotype has ten or more counts. The CDR3 sequence: CASSRQGLTKETQYF. The CDR3 nucleotides are TGTGCCAGCAGCAGACAGGGGTTGACTAAAGAGACCCAGTACTTC. The gene calls are TRBV28 and TRBJ2-5; the match to TRBD1 covers 8 bases. With 6 bases clipped from V and 3 bases from J, the junction kept 9 bases outside the gene matches. Germline V gene lookup returns CDR1 MDHEN and CDR2 SYDVKM. CDR3 length: 15 residues.

This clonotype was recorded many times. The V gene is TRBV7-9, the J gene TRBJ1-2; D gene uncertain. Trimming stripped 3 bases from V and 7 bases from J, with 9 bases between. The CDR3 has 12 amino acids. CDR1 and CDR2 (germline): SEHNR, FQNEAQ (reference sequence). The CDR3 nucleotides read TGTGCCAGCAGCTTCCGGGAATCTGGCTACACCTTC. Its protein product is CASSFRESGYTF.